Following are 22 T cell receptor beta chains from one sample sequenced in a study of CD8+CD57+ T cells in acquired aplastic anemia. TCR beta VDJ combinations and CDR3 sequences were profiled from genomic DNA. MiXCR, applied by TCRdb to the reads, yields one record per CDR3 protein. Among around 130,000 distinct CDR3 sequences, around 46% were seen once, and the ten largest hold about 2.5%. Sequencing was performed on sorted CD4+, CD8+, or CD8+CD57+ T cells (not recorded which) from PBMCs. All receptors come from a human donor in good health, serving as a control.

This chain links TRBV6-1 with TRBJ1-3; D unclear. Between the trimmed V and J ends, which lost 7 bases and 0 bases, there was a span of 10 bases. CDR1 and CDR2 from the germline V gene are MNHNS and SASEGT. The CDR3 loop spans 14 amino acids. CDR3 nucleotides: TGTGCCAGCACGGAGTACAGCTCTGGAAACACCATATATTTT. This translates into CASTEYSSGNTIYF.

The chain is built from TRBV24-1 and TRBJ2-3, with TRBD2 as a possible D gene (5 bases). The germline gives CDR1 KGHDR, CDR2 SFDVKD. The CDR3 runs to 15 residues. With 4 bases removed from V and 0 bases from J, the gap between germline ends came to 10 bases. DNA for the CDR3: TGTGCCACCAGTGACCCACGGACTAGCACAGATACGCAGTATTTT. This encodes CATSDPRTSTDTQYF.

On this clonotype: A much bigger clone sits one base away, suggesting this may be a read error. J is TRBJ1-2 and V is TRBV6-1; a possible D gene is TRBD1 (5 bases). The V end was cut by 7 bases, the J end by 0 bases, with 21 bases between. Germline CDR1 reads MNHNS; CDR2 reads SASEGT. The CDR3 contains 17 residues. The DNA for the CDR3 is TGTGCCAGCATCCCCCACGGGACTGCCAGCACTAACTATGGCTACACCTTC. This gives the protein CASIPHGTASTNYGYTF.

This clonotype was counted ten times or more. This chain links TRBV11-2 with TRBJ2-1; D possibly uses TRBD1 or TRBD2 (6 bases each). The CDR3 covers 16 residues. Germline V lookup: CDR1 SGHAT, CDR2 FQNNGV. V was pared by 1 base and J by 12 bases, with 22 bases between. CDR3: CASSLGSGGGMIVQFF. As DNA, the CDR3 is TGTGCCAGCAGCTTAGGATCCGGGGGCGGGATGATTGTGCAGTTCTTC.

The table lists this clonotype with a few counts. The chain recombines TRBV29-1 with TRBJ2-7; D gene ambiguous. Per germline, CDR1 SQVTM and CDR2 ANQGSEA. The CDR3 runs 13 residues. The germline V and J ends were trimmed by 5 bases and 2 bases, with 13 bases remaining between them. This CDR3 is CSVRTGSPYEQYF. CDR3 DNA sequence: TGCAGCGTTCGGACCGGCAGCCCCTACGAGCAGTACTTC.

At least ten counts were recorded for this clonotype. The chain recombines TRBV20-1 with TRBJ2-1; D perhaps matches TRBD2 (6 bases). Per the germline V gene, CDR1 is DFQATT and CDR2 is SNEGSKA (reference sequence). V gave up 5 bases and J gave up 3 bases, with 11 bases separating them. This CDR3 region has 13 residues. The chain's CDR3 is CSAEGLLYNEQFF. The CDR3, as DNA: TGCAGTGCTGAGGGACTCCTCTACAATGAGCAGTTCTTC.

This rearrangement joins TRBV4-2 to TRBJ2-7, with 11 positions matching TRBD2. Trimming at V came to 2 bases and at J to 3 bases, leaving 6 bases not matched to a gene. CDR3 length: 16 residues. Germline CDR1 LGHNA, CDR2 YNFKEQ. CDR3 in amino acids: CASSQTASGGHYEQYF. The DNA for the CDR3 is TGTGCCAGCAGCCAAACCGCTAGCGGGGGGCACTACGAGCAGTACTTC.

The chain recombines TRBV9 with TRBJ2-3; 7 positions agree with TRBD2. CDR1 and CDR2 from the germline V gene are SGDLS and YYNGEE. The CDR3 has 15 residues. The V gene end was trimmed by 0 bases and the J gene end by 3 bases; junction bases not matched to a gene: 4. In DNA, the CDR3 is TGTGCCAGCAGCGTAGTCGGGGGGTTTACAGATACGCAGTATTTT. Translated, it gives CASSVVGGFTDTQYF.

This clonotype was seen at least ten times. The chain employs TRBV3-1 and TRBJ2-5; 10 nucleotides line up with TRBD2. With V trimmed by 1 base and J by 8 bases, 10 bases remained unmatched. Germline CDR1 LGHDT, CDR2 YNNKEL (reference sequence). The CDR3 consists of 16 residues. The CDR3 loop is CASSQVHTSGVATQYF. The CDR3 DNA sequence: TGTGCCAGCAGCCAAGTGCATACTAGCGGGGTGGCAACCCAGTACTTC.

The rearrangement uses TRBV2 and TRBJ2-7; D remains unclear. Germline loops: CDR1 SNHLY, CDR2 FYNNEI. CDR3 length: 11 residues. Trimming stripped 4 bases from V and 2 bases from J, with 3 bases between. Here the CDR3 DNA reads TGTGCCAGCAGTGCAGCCTACGAGCAGTACTTC. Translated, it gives CASSAAYEQYF.

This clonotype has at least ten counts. This CDR3 reads CASSFTGGGETQYF. Here the CDR3 DNA reads TGCGCCAGCAGCTTTACAGGGGGCGGAGAGACCCAGTACTTC. This sequence joins TRBV5-1 and TRBJ2-5; 9 bases fit TRBD1. The CDR3 is 14 amino acids. Germline V gene data show CDR1 as SGHRS and CDR2 as YFSETQ. Losses at the gene ends were 2 bases for V and 4 bases for J; bases not matched to a gene: 3. The variable domain in full, with the rest retrieved from reference TRBV5-1 and TRBJ2-5, is KAGVTQTPRYLIKTRGQQVTLSCSPISGHRSVSWYQQTPGQGLQFLFEYFSETQRNKGNFPGRFSGRQFSNSRSEMNVSTLELGDSALYLCASSFTGGGETQYFGPGTRLLVL.

The CDR3 here is CASSVVADSPLHF. CDR3 coding DNA: TGTGCCAGCAGTGTGGTGGCCGATTCACCCCTCCACTTT. The chain uses TRBV2 and TRBJ1-6, with unresolved D. The CDR3 sequence is 13 residues long. The V end lost 4 bases, the J end lost 8 bases, and 9 bases lay between the germline ends. Germline V gene lookup returns CDR1 SNHLY and CDR2 FYNNEI. Supplemented by reference TRBV2 and TRBJ1-6, the full variable domain reads EPEVTQTPSHQVTQMGQEVILRCVPISNHLYFYWYRQILGQKVEFLVSFYNNEISEKSEIFDDQFSVERPDGSNFTLKIRSTKLEDSAMYFCASSVVADSPLHFGNGTRLTVT.

CDR3 in amino acids: CASLGTVEGPLHF. The DNA for the CDR3 is TGTGCCAGTCTTGGGACAGTTGAGGGACCCCTCCACTTT. V usage is TRBV12-3 or TRBV12-4 and J usage is TRBJ1-6; TRBD1 matches at 7 bases. V dropped 9 bases and J dropped 12; count of bases not matched to a gene: 11. The CDR3 consists of 13 residues.

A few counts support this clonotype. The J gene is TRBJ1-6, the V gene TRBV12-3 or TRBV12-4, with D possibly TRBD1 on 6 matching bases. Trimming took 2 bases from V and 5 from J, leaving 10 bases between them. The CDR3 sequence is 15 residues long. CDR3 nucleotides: TGTGCCAGCAGTTTAATCAGGACAGATAATTCACCCCTCCACTTT. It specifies CASSLIRTDNSPLHF.

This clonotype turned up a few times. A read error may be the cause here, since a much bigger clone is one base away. CDR3 coding DNA: TGCAGTCCTAGAGCCCCAGGGGGGGGTTATCAGCCCCAGCATTTT. This codes for CSPRAPGGGYQPQHF. The chain carries TRBV20-1 and TRBJ1-5; 7 bases fit TRBD1. The germline CDR1 and CDR2 sequences are DFQATT and SNEGSKA (reference sequence). The CDR3 consists of 15 residues.

The CDR3 loop is CSALLWASSYTF. CDR3 sequence (DNA): TGCAGTGCTCTTTTATGGGCGTCTAGCTACACCTTC. The J gene is TRBJ1-2, the V gene TRBV20-1; D uncertain. The CDR3 has 12 amino acids. Deletions cut 5 bases from V and 9 bases from J, with 16 bases between. The germline V gene has CDR1 DFQATT and CDR2 SNEGSKA (reference sequence).

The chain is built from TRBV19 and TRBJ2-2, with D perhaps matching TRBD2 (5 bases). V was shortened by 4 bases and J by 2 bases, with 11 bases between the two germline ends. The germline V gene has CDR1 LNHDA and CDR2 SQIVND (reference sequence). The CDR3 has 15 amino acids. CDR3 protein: CASSRNGENTGELFF. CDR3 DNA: TGTGCCAGTAGTAGGAACGGGGAAAACACCGGGGAGCTGTTTTTT.

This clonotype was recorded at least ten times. As DNA, the CDR3 is TGTGCCAGCAGCTTGTTAAGCACAGATACGCAGTATTTT. Translated, it gives CASSLLSTDTQYF. The chain has TRBV7-9 and TRBJ2-3; D not certain. V was pared by 3 bases and J by 0 bases, with 4 bases between. Germline CDR1 SEHNR, CDR2 FQNEAQ (reference sequence). This CDR3 has 13 residues.

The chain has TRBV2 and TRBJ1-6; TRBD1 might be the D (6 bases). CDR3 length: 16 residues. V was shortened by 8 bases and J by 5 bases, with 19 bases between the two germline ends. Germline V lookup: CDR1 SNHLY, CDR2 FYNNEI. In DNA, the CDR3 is TGTGCCAGCTGTTTGGACAGAGAGAGGCATAATTCACCCCTCCACTTT. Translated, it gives CASCLDRERHNSPLHF. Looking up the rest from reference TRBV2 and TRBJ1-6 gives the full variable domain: EPEVTQTPSHQVTQMGQEVILRCVPISNHLYFYWYRQILGQKVEFLVSFYNNEISEKSEIFDDQFSVERPDGSNFTLKIRSTKLEDSAMYFCASCLDRERHNSPLHFGNGTRLTVT.

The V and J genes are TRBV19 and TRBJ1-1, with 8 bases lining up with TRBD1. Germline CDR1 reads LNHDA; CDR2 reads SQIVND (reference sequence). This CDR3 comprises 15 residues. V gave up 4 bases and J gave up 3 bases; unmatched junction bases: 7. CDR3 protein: CASSTWTGRYTEAFF. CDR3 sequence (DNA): TGTGCCAGTAGTACCTGGACAGGGAGATACACTGAAGCTTTCTTT.

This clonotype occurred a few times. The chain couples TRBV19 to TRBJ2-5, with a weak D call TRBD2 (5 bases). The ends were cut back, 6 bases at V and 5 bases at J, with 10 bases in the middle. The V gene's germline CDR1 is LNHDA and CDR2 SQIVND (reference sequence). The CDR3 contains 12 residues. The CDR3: CASSPDLETQYF. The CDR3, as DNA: TGTGCCAGTAGCCCGGACTTGGAGACCCAGTACTTC.

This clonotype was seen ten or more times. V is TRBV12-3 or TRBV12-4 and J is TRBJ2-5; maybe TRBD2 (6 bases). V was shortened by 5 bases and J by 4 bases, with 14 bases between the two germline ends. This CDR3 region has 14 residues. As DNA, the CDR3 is TGTGCCAGCAGTATCGGGGACTTTAGAGAGACCCAGTACTTC. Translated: CASSIGDFRETQYF.